The rows below give T cell receptor beta chains drawn from one sample of a study of Ad26.COV2.S vaccination and SARS-CoV-2 variants. Using immunoSEQ multiplex PCR, the repertoire was profiled, and TCRdb retains in-frame clones only, with some absent. Among some 420,000 clones listed, roughly 90% were seen once. The material sequenced was peripheral blood, taken in a trial of Ad26.COV2.S vaccine versus placebo. The receptors come from a person aged 18-65 years who received the Ad26.COV2.S COVID-19 vaccine or a placebo. The CDR3 runs from the conserved cysteine through the conserved F or W. A D gene is named only where the DNA matches it firmly. Clone size, where shown, is once, few, many, or a class for clones that have expanded.

d_call: NA; v_call: TRBV5-1; clone_size: NA; j_call: TRBJ1-2; cdr3_nt: TGCGCCAGCAGCTTGGAAGGGACTGGCTACACCTTC; cdr3_aa: CASSLEGTGYTF
d_call: NA; v_call: TRBV3-1/TRBV3-2; clone_size: NA; j_call: TRBJ2-2; cdr3_nt: TGTGCCAGCAGCCAAGATACGAGGAGCACCGGGGAGCTGTTTTTT; cdr3_aa: CASSQDTRSTGELFF
d_call: NA; v_call: TRBV30; clone_size: NA; j_call: TRBJ2-1; cdr3_nt: TGTGCCTGGAGTGTTGTGGGGATACACAATGAGCAGTTCTTC; cdr3_aa: CAWSVVGIHNEQFF
d_call: NA; v_call: TRBV7-2; clone_size: NA; j_call: TRBJ2-3; cdr3_nt: TGTGCCAGCAGCTTATTGCCAAGCACAGATACGCAGTATTTT; cdr3_aa: CASSLLPSTDTQYF
d_call: NA; v_call: TRBV7-9; clone_size: NA; j_call: TRBJ1-4; cdr3_nt: TGTGCCAGCAGCGGTCCCCTTGGGACTAATGAAAAACTGTTTTTT; cdr3_aa: CASSGPLGTNEKLFF
d_call: NA; v_call: TRBV7-9; clone_size: NA; j_call: TRBJ2-3; cdr3_nt: TGTGCCAGCAGCTTCAGCACAGATACGCAGTATTTT; cdr3_aa: CASSFSTDTQYF
d_call: NA; v_call: TRBV7-9; clone_size: NA; j_call: TRBJ2-5; cdr3_nt: TGTGCCAGCAGCCGTCCCCCGGCAGAGACCCAGTACTTC; cdr3_aa: CASSRPPAETQYF
d_call: NA; v_call: TRBV6-6; clone_size: NA; j_call: TRBJ2-5; cdr3_nt: TGTGCCAGCAGTAATCTTCAGGGGATAGAGACCCAGTACTTC; cdr3_aa: CASSNLQGIETQYF
d_call: NA; v_call: TRBV7-2; clone_size: NA; j_call: TRBJ2-7; cdr3_nt: TGTGCCAGCAGCTTAGTGGCCGGGAGCTACGAGCAGTACTTC; cdr3_aa: CASSLVAGSYEQYF
d_call: NA; v_call: TRBV5-6; clone_size: NA; j_call: TRBJ1-6; cdr3_nt: TGTGCCAGCAGTTACACAGGGTACAATTCACCCCTCCACTTT; cdr3_aa: CASSYTGYNSPLHF
d_call: NA; v_call: TRBV7-8; clone_size: NA; j_call: TRBJ1-2; cdr3_nt: TGTGCCAGCAGCTCCCTAATGGCGGCCAGTAACTATGGCTACACCTTC; cdr3_aa: CASSSLMAASNYGYTF
d_call: NA; v_call: TRBV2; clone_size: NA; j_call: TRBJ2-5; cdr3_nt: TGTGCCAGCAGTTGGGACTTCCAAGAGACCCAGTACTTC; cdr3_aa: CASSWDFQETQYF
d_call: NA; v_call: TRBV4-1; clone_size: NA; j_call: TRBJ1-5; cdr3_nt: TGCGCCAGCAGCCAAGCGGCAGTTGGTTACACTCAGCCCCAGCATTTT; cdr3_aa: CASSQAAVGYTQPQHF
d_call: NA; v_call: TRBV5-1; clone_size: NA; j_call: TRBJ2-1; cdr3_nt: TGCGCCAGCAGCTTGGGACGCCAGGGGGGTATCCGCTACAATGAGCAGTTCTTC; cdr3_aa: CASSLGRQGGIRYNEQFF
d_call: TRBD1; v_call: TRBV2; clone_size: NA; j_call: TRBJ1-3; cdr3_nt: TGTGCCAGCAACCCTACAGGGGTTGGAAACACCATATATTTT; cdr3_aa: CASNPTGVGNTIYF
d_call: NA; v_call: TRBV10-2; clone_size: NA; j_call: TRBJ1-1; cdr3_nt: TGCGCCAGCAGTCCTCGCGGAGGGGCCATGAACACTGAAGCTTTCTTT; cdr3_aa: CASSPRGGAMNTEAFF
d_call: NA; v_call: TRBV12-3/TRBV12-4; clone_size: NA; j_call: TRBJ2-7; cdr3_nt: TGTGCCAGCAGTTTAGGGGTATGGGGCGAGCAGTACTTC; cdr3_aa: CASSLGVWGEQYF
d_call: TRBD2; v_call: TRBV4-3; clone_size: once; j_call: TRBJ2-1; cdr3_nt: TGCGCCAGCAGCCAAGCGAGAAATAGCGGGGGGGACAATGAGCAGTTCTTC; cdr3_aa: CASSQARNSGGDNEQFF
d_call: NA; v_call: TRBV4-3; clone_size: NA; j_call: TRBJ2-3; cdr3_nt: TGCGCCAGCAGCCAAGATCTAGGGGACTTCGATACGCAGTATTTT; cdr3_aa: CASSQDLGDFDTQYF
d_call: NA; v_call: TRBV3-1/TRBV3-2; clone_size: NA; j_call: TRBJ1-2; cdr3_nt: TGTGCCAGCAGCCAAGATTGGGGGAACTATGGCTACACCTTC; cdr3_aa: CASSQDWGNYGYTF
d_call: NA; v_call: TRBV3-1/TRBV3-2; clone_size: NA; j_call: TRBJ2-5; cdr3_nt: TGTGCCAGCAGCCCCCGTGTAGGGACGGAGACCCAGTACTTC; cdr3_aa: CASSPRVGTETQYF
d_call: NA; v_call: TRBV30; clone_size: NA; j_call: TRBJ2-7; cdr3_nt: TGTGCCTGGAGTGTTGGGGTCGGGCAGTACTTC; cdr3_aa: CAWSVGVGQYF
d_call: TRBD1; v_call: TRBV6-1; clone_size: once; j_call: TRBJ1-5; cdr3_nt: TGTGCCAGCAGTGAGGACAGGAGGTATAGCAATCAGCCCCAGCATTTT; cdr3_aa: CASSEDRRYSNQPQHF
d_call: NA; v_call: TRBV6-2/TRBV6-3; clone_size: NA; j_call: TRBJ2-3; cdr3_nt: TGTGCCAGCAGTTACAGGGGCTCTAGCACAGATACGCAGTATTTT; cdr3_aa: CASSYRGSSTDTQYF
d_call: TRBD1; v_call: TRBV28; clone_size: NA; j_call: TRBJ2-7; cdr3_nt: TGTGCCAGCAGTCTAAGGGGACAGGGGTACGAGCAGTACTTC; cdr3_aa: CASSLRGQGYEQYF
d_call: NA; v_call: TRBV4-3; clone_size: NA; j_call: TRBJ2-1; cdr3_nt: TGCGCCAGCAGCTCTCGTGGGGGCGGCAATGAGCAGTTCTTC; cdr3_aa: CASSSRGGGNEQFF
d_call: NA; v_call: TRBV30; clone_size: NA; j_call: TRBJ2-7; cdr3_nt: TGTGCCTGGAGTGTGACAGCAGAAAAGCAGTACTTC; cdr3_aa: CAWSVTAEKQYF
d_call: TRBD1; v_call: TRBV19; clone_size: NA; j_call: TRBJ2-3; cdr3_nt: TGTGCCAGTAGTATAAACACAGGGGACGGCACAGATACGCAGTATTTT; cdr3_aa: CASSINTGDGTDTQYF
d_call: NA; v_call: TRBV5-6; clone_size: NA; j_call: TRBJ2-3; cdr3_nt: TGTGCCAGCAGCTTGGGGGAGCAGGATACGCAGTATTTT; cdr3_aa: CASSLGEQDTQYF
d_call: NA; v_call: TRBV4-3; clone_size: NA; j_call: TRBJ1-6; cdr3_nt: TGCGCCAGCAGCCAAGATCAGAATTCACCCCTCCACTTT; cdr3_aa: CASSQDQNSPLHF
d_call: TRBD1; v_call: TRBV19; clone_size: NA; j_call: TRBJ2-7; cdr3_nt: TGTGCCAGTAGTAGGACAGGGATTGGTAACGAGCAGTACTTC; cdr3_aa: CASSRTGIGNEQYF
d_call: NA; v_call: TRBV6-2/TRBV6-3; clone_size: NA; j_call: TRBJ1-2; cdr3_nt: TGTGCCAGCAGTTACACCAGGGACTATGGCTACACCTTC; cdr3_aa: CASSYTRDYGYTF
d_call: TRBD1; v_call: TRBV2; clone_size: NA; j_call: TRBJ2-2; cdr3_nt: TGTGCCAGCGTAAGGTCCGGGACAGGGGCGATCGGGGAGCTGTTTTTT; cdr3_aa: CASVRSGTGAIGELFF
d_call: TRBD1; v_call: TRBV11-2; clone_size: once; j_call: TRBJ1-3; cdr3_nt: TGTGCCAGCAGCTCGCGGACAGGGTCCGGAAACACCATATATTTT; cdr3_aa: CASSSRTGSGNTIYF
d_call: NA; v_call: TRBV12-3/TRBV12-4; clone_size: NA; j_call: TRBJ2-3; cdr3_nt: TGTGCCAGCAGTTTAGGAAAGACGCAGTATTTT; cdr3_aa: CASSLGKTQYF
d_call: TRBD1; v_call: TRBV19; clone_size: NA; j_call: TRBJ1-3; cdr3_nt: TGTGCCAGTAGTATGACGAGGGACAGGGGACGAATCTCTGGAAACACCATATATTTT; cdr3_aa: CASSMTRDRGRISGNTIYF
d_call: TRBD1; v_call: TRBV19; clone_size: NA; j_call: TRBJ2-3; cdr3_nt: TGTGCCAGTACCCCCCGACGGGACAGGGCTACAGATACGCAGTATTTT; cdr3_aa: CASTPRRDRATDTQYF